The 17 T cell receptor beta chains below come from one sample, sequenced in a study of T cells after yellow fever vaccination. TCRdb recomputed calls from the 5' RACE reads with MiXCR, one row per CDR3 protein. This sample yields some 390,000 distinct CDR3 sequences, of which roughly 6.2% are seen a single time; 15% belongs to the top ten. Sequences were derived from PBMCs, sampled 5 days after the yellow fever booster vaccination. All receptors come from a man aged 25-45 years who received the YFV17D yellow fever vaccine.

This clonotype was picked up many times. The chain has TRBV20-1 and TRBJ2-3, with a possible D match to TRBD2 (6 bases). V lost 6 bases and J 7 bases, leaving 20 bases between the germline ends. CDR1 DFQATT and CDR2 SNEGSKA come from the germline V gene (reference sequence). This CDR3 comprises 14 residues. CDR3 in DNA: TGCAGTGCCACGAATCGTTCTAGCGCCTATACGCAGTATTTT. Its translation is CSATNRSSAYTQYF.

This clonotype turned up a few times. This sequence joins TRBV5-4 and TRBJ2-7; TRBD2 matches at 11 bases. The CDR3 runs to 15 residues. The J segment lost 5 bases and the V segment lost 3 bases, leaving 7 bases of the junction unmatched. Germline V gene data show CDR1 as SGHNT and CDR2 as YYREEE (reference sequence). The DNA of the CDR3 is TGTGCCAGCAGCTCTTTAGCGGGAGGGCCCAACGAGCAGTACTTC. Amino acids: CASSSLAGGPNEQYF.

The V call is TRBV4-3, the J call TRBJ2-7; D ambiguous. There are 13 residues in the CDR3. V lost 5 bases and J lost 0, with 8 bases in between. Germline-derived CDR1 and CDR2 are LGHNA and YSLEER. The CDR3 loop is CASSKENSYEQYF. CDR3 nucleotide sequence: TGCGCCAGCAGCAAGGAGAACTCCTACGAGCAGTACTTC.

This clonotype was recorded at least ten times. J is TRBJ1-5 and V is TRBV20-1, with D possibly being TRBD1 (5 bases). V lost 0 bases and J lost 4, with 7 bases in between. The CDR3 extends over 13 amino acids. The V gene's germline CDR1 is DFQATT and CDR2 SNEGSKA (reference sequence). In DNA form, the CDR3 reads TGCAGTGCTAGAGATTCAGGGAATCAGCCCCAGCATTTT. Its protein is CSARDSGNQPQHF.

The CDR3: CASSQYTGTEATNEKLFF. CDR3 bases: TGCGCCAGCAGCCAGTATACCGGGACGGAAGCAACTAATGAAAAACTGTTTTTT. The rearrangement links TRBV4-3 to TRBJ1-4; TRBD1 might be the D (5 bases). There are 18 residues in the CDR3. Per germline, CDR1 LGHNA and CDR2 YSLEER. The V end lost 3 bases, the J end lost 0 bases, and 17 bases lay between the germline ends.

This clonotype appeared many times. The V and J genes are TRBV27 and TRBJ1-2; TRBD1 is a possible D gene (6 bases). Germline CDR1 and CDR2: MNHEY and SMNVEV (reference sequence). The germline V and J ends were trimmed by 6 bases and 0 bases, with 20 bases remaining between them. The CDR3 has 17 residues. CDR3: CASRWRTDKSSNYGYTF. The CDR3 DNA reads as TGTGCCAGCAGGTGGAGGACAGACAAATCATCTAACTATGGCTACACCTTC.

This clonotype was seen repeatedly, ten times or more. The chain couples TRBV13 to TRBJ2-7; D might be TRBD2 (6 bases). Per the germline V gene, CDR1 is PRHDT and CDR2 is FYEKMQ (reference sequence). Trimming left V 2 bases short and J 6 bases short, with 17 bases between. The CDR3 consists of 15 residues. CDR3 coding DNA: TGTGCCAGCAGCTTATCTGGCGGGATAGTTGGCGAGCAGTACTTC. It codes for CASSLSGGIVGEQYF.

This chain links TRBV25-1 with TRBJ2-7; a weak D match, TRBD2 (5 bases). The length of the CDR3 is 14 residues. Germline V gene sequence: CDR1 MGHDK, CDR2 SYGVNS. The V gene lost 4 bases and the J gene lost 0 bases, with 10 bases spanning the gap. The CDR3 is CASSVSRGSYEQYF. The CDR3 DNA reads TGTGCCAGCAGTGTCTCACGGGGCTCCTACGAGCAGTACTTC.

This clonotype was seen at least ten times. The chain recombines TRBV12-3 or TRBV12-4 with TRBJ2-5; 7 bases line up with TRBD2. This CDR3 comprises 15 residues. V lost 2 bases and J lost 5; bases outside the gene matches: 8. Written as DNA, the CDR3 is TGTGCCAGCAGTTTAATGGGGATGGGGGGGGAGACCCAGTACTTC. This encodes CASSLMGMGGETQYF.

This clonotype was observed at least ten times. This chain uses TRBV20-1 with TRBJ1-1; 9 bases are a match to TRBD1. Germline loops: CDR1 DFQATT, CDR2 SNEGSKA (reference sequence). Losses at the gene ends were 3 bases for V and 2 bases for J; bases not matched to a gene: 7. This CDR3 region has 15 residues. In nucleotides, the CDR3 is TGCAGTGCTAGTGGACAGGGGATGGGAAACACTGAAGCTTTCTTT. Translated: CSASGQGMGNTEAFF.

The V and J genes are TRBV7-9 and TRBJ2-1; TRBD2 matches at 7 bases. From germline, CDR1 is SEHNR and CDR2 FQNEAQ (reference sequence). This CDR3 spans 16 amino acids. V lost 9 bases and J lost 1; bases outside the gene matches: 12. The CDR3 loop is CASVSVAGVSYNEQFF. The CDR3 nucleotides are TGTGCCAGTGTGTCCGTCGCGGGAGTGTCCTACAATGAGCAGTTCTTC.

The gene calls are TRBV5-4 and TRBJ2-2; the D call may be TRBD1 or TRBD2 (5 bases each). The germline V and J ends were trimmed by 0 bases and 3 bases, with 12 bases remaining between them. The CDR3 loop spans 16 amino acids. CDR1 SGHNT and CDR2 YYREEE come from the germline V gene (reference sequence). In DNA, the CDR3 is TGTGCCAGCAGCTTGGGGAGGACATTGCACACCGGGGAGCTGTTTTTT. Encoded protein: CASSLGRTLHTGELFF.

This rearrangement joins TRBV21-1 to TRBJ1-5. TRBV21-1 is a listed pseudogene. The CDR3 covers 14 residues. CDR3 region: CASSKVGFRQPQHF. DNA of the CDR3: TGTGCCAGCAGCAAAGTGGGGTTTAGACAGCCCCAGCATTTT.

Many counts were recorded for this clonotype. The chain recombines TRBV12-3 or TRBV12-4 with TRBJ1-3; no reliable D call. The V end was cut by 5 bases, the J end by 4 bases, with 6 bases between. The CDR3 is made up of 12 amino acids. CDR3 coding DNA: TGTGCCAGCAGTCTTAACGGAAACACCATATATTTT. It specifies CASSLNGNTIYF.

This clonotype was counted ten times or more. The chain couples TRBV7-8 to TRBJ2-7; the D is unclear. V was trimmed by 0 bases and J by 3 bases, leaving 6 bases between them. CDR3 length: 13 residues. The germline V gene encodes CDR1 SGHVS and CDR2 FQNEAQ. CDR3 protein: CASSLAPGYEQYF. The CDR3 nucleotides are TGTGCCAGCAGCTTAGCGCCGGGCTACGAGCAGTACTTC.

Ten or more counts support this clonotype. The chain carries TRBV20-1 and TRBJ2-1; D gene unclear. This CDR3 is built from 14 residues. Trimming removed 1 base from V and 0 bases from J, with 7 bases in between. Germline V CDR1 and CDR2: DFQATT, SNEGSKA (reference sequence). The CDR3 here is CSARVGPSYNEQFF. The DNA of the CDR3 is TGCAGTGCTAGAGTCGGGCCCTCCTACAATGAGCAGTTCTTC.

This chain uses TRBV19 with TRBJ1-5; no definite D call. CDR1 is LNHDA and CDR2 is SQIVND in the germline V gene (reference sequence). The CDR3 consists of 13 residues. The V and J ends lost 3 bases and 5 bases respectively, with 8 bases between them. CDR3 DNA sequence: TGTGCCAGTAGTATTACGGAAGATCAGCCCCAGCATTTT. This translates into CASSITEDQPQHF.